The TCR beta chain described here comes from a study of cytomegalovirus exposure and HLA in healthy donors. About the study: A previous analysis identified approximately 120 million unique TCR beta sequences derived from around 180 million T cells. Of several hundred genotyped donors, more than 75% clustered with self-reported Caucasian donors.

Unmatched junction bases numbered 14, after V lost 4 bases and J lost 3 bases. CDR1 and CDR2 from the germline V gene are SGHNT and YYREEE (reference sequence). This CDR3 is built from 17 residues. Primers included in the PCR were 60 Vbeta and 13 Jbeta primers. The table came from immunoSEQ multiplex PCR; TCRdb's copy has only in-frame clones and leaves some out. The sample includes some 130,000 clones, approximately 64% of them seen just once. The table lists this clone with a few counts. This sequence joins TRBV5-4 and TRBJ2-5; 8 nucleotides line up with TRBD1. This TCR was sampled from a woman aged 40 to 50 in good health and CMV-seronegative. The material sequenced was PBMCs. The CDR3 sequence: CASSGMPGGVGEETQYF. CDR3 DNA sequence: TGTGCCAGCAGCGGGATGCCAGGGGGCGTTGGGGAAGAGACCCAGTACTTC.